The rows below give T cell receptor beta chains drawn from one sample of a study of shared clonotypes between healthy human individuals. The assay was immunoSEQ multiplex PCR, and TCRdb's table has in-frame clones only and misses some. Of about 2.4 million clones detected, around nine tenths appear once; the ten largest clones hold roughly 0.14%. The material sequenced was naive CD4+ T cells sorted from blood. The receptors were sampled from a man younger than 35 in good health. Each CDR3 is given with its conserved first and last residue.

TRBV2	CASTDRLGTEAFF
TRBV11-2	CASSLEWGIEKLFF
TRBV6-5	CASSLRNEQYF
TRBV19	CASSDRKSTLSGANVLTF
TRBV30	CAWMGSGNTIYF
TRBV2	CASSGTGGWQETQYF
TRBV19	CASSLSTRGQPQHF
TRBV30	CAWTSGANVLTF
TRBV5-6	CASSLEWGGEQYF
TRBV5-1	CASSLAGRDWKNNEQFF
TRBV19	CASSIGGGDYGYTF
TRBV19	CASSLLTGVDEAFF
TRBV6-5	CASARAATEAFF
TRBV28	CARRGGLNEQFF
TRBV2	CASHWGQGYTEAFF
TRBV7-8	CASSGGLAGTNNEQFF
TRBV18	CASSPRTGNTGELFF
TRBV7-2	CASSLVRASGSLETQYF
TRBV28	CASRDGQAYEQYF
TRBV19	CASRSSGSTDTQYF
TRBV6-1	CASNTGLAVSYEQYF
TRBV27	CASSQIHRGAYEQYF
TRBV14	CASSHLAGIYEQYF
TRBV5-1	CASSLGQGKNIQYF
TRBV28	CASSFRAGEAFF
TRBV7-9	CASSLARTRLNEQFF
TRBV18	CASSPWGQIANTGELFF
TRBV4-3	CASSPGTGAAPYTDTQYF
TRBV5-1	CASSFSPTSGSPYEQYF
TRBV4-3	CASSQDRNQAQETQYF
TRBV30	CAWSKDLSNQPQHF
TRBV4-3	CASSQGLGTGRQPQHF
TRBV7-9	CASSPFPTGGESYTF
TRBV28	CASSSSGVGPDTQYF
TRBV7-2	CASSSGILYGYTF
TRBV19	CASSSGANVLTF
TRBV2	CASSGGGETQYF
TRBV2	CASSDSGRAQETQYF
TRBV6-1	CASNPGGANEQFF
TRBV5-6	CASSRMDRVNEQFF
TRBV7-2	CASSLGGSGAYEQYF
TRBV4-1	CASSPGGVSGANVLTF
TRBV6-6	CASSPTGGSSPLHF
TRBV6-1	CASSESTGYSSGNTIYF
TRBV10-3	CAISESLGTGGQETQYF
TRBV29-1	CSVEGTSGQETQYF
TRBV6-1	CASSEGAHTIYF
TRBV6-5	CASGGSLGTQYF
TRBV6-1	CASSEGGKTLTGELFF
TRBV9	CASSVDGLAGGSTDTQYF
TRBV9	CASSVGTSGLWGTQYF
TRBV4-3	CASSQEPQAAYEQYF
TRBV7-3	CASSRSGGGYNEQFF